The 24 T cell receptor beta chains below were found in one sample sequenced in a study of regulatory T cells in long-lasting Graves disease. Time point given: newly diagnosed GD, antithyroid drugs for less than 3 months. The authors made the TCR library using RNA they extracted from PBMCs. Building of the TCR beta libraries involved iRepertoire HTBI primers and Arm-PCR of CDR3 regions. MiXCR was run by TCRdb on the multiplex PCR reads, yielding one entry per CDR3 protein. The profile shows 550,000 to 650,000 distinct CDR3 sequences, about 16% of them singletons. Another study also made use of these data, one on T cells in Graves' hyperthyroidism and ophthalmopathy.

The source material was peripheral blood mononuclear cells (PBMCs), sampled at new diagnosis, from a patient treated with antithyroid drugs. The source of these receptors is a man aged 18 to 30 with Graves disease.

The gene calls are TRBV12-3 or TRBV12-4 and TRBJ1-6, with 8 positions matching TRBD1. The V segment lost 6 bases and the J segment 8 bases; nucleotides outside the gene matches: 9. This CDR3 spans 15 amino acids. CDR3 bases: TGTGCCAGCAGCCTCGGACAGGGAGGTGATTCACCCCTCCACTTT. Protein product: CASSLGQGGDSPLHF.

This clonotype was detected once. The CDR3 loop is CASSSASGTPSKDTQYF. The CDR3 coding sequence is TGTGCCAGCAGCTCTGCTAGCGGGACCCCTTCCAAAGATACGCAGTATTTT. This chain joins TRBV11-2 and TRBJ2-3; TRBD2 matches 9 bases. The CDR3 has 17 residues. Trimming took 4 bases from V and 5 from J; bases not matched to a gene: 13. Germline V gene lookup returns CDR1 SGHAT and CDR2 FQNNGV.

This clonotype was detected many times. V and J are TRBV2 and TRBJ2-4; D perhaps matches TRBD2 (5 bases). Trimming took 4 bases from V and 7 from J, leaving 11 bases between them. The CDR3 length is 13 residues. CDR1 is SNHLY, CDR2 FYNNEI, per germline. The CDR3 nucleotides read TGTGCCAGCAGTGTGGAGGTGGGGAACATTCAGTACTTC. Amino acid sequence: CASSVEVGNIQYF.

This clonotype was detected ten times or more. The chain uses TRBV7-3 and TRBJ2-5, with TRBD1 matching 12 bases. V was pared by 5 bases and J by 4 bases, with 5 bases of the junction left unmatched. Germline V gene sequence: CDR1 SGHTA, CDR2 FQGTGA. The CDR3 length is 15 residues. The CDR3 loop reads CASSRLGQGAETQYF. The CDR3 region has the DNA TGTGCCAGCAGCCGCCTGGGACAGGGGGCAGAGACCCAGTACTTC.

The chain joins TRBV15 to TRBJ1-2; the D is unclear. The CDR3 is made up of 15 amino acids. Germline V gene sequence: CDR1 LNHNV, CDR2 YYDKDF (reference sequence). The V and J ends lost 1 base and 8 bases respectively, with 17 bases between them. Written as DNA, the CDR3 is TGTGCCACCAGCAGAGTGGTTATGCCGAATGGGGGCTACACCTTC. Translated: CATSRVVMPNGGYTF.

The chain couples TRBV4-3 to TRBJ1-5; D unclear. Trimming took off 0 bases at V and 9 bases at J, with 9 bases between the two ends. The CDR3 sequence is 13 residues long. CDR1 is LGHNA and CDR2 is YSLEER in the germline V gene. The CDR3 sequence: CASSQDRARPQHF. CDR3 bases: TGCGCCAGCAGCCAAGATAGGGCAAGGCCCCAGCATTTT.

This clonotype was seen only a few times. This rearrangement joins TRBV14 to TRBJ2-5; D is possibly TRBD2 (5 bases). With 5 bases removed from V and 3 bases from J, the gap between germline ends came to 10 bases. CDR3 size: 13 residues. Germline V gives CDR1 SGHDN, CDR2 FVKESK. The CDR3 region is CASSTGWKETQYF. For the CDR3, the DNA is TGTGCCAGCAGCACGGGATGGAAAGAGACCCAGTACTTC. The full variable domain, in which reference TRBV14 and TRBJ2-5 provide the parts outside the CDR3, is EAGVTQFPSHSVIEKGQTVTLRCDPISGHDNLYWYRRVMGKEIKFLLHFVKESKQDESGMPNNRFLAERTGGTYSTLKVQPAELEDSGVYFCASSTGWKETQYFGPGTRLLVL.

In its sample, this clonotype was seen a few times. The germline gene is not matched at one end of the junction; a read error may be the cause. The chain uses TRBV28 and TRBJ2-1; D may be TRBD2 (6 bases). Germline V gives CDR1 MDHEN, CDR2 SYDVKM. The CDR3 totals 11 residues. The CDR3 bases are TGTGCCAGCAGTTTAAGACGGGAGTGTAACTTC. It codes for CASSLRRECNF.

This clonotype was found many times. The gene calls are TRBV20-1 and TRBJ2-7; perhaps TRBD1 as D (5 bases). The CDR3 has 13 amino acids. CDR1 DFQATT and CDR2 SNEGSKA come from the germline V gene (reference sequence). The ends were cut back, 7 bases at V and 2 bases at J, with 15 bases in the middle. Here the CDR3 DNA reads TGCAGTGTATCAGGGCTCCTCACCTACGAGCAGTACTTC. This codes for CSVSGLLTYEQYF.

This clonotype was counted at least ten times. The rearrangement uses TRBV7-2 and TRBJ2-7; D unresolved. The CDR3 contains 14 residues. Germline V gives CDR1 SGHTA, CDR2 FQGNSA. With 1 base removed from V and 5 bases from J, the gap between germline ends came to 12 bases. Here the CDR3 DNA reads TGTGCCAGCAGCTTAGGATTCCCGACCGACGAGCAGTACTTC. This encodes CASSLGFPTDEQYF.

The chain uses TRBV6-2 or TRBV6-3 and TRBJ2-1; TRBD2 matches at 9 bases. Germline values: CDR1 MNHEY, CDR2 SVGEGT. CDR3 length equals 15 residues. V trimming: 6 bases; J trimming: 4 bases; junction bases outside the gene matches: 7. The CDR3 DNA sequence: TGTGCCAGCAGACAAGCGGGAGGCGAGTACAATGAGCAGTTCTTC. Amino acids: CASRQAGGEYNEQFF.

This clonotype appeared many times. The chain employs TRBV5-1 and TRBJ2-1; 9 bases map to TRBD1. The V segment lost 5 bases and the J segment 2 bases; nucleotides outside the gene matches: 8. The CDR3 is 16 amino acids. Germline V gene sequence: CDR1 SGHRS, CDR2 YFSETQ. In nucleotides, the CDR3 is TGCGCCAGCAGTTTTAACCGGGACAGGGCCTACAATGAGCAGTTCTTC. As protein: CASSFNRDRAYNEQFF.

This clonotype has more than one count but fewer than ten. CDR3 region: CASSLRAAGVGSYEQYF. The CDR3 DNA sequence: TGCGCCAGCAGCCTCCGCGCGGCGGGGGTCGGCTCCTACGAGCAGTACTTC. The V call is TRBV4-1, the J call TRBJ2-7, with TRBD2 matching 7 bases. Germline V CDR1 and CDR2: MGHRA, YSYEKL. Losses at the gene ends were 4 bases for V and 0 bases for J; bases not matched to a gene: 12. The CDR3 contains 17 residues.

Turning to this clonotype: A much bigger clone sits one base away, suggesting this may be a read error. The V and J genes are TRBV27 and TRBJ1-2, with D perhaps matching TRBD1 (5 bases). The CDR3 is 15 residues long. Germline CDR1 reads MNHEY; CDR2 reads SMNVEV (reference sequence). The CDR3 here is CASSYARGGLYDYTF. In nucleotides, the CDR3 is TGTGCCAGCAGTTATGCGAGGGGAGGCCTATATGACTACACCTTC.

The rearrangement joins TRBV30 to TRBJ2-7; D possibly corresponds to TRBD2 (6 bases). Trimming pared 2 bases from V and 5 bases from J, leaving 16 bases between. Per germline, CDR1 GTSNPN and CDR2 SVGIG (reference sequence). The CDR3 totals 14 residues. CDR3 in DNA: TGTGCCTGGAGTCTATACGGGACTCTCCACGAGCAGTACTTC. Translated: CAWSLYGTLHEQYF. The whole variable domain, remainder taken from reference TRBV30 and TRBJ2-7, is SQTIHQWPATLVQPVGSPLSLECTVEGTSNPNLYWYRQAAGRGLQLLFYSVGIGQISSEVPQNLSASRPQDRQFILSSKKLLLSDSGFYLCAWSLYGTLHEQYFGPGTRLTVT.

This clonotype was observed a few times. J is TRBJ1-6 and V is TRBV7-3; D is unresolved. CDR3 length equals 17 residues. V was shortened by 1 base and J by 6 bases, with 16 bases between the two germline ends. Germline CDR1 reads SGHTA; CDR2 reads FQGTGA. The CDR3 bases are TGTGCCAGCAGCTTAAGGGGAGGTCGGGAGCTTAATTCACCCCTCCACTTT. Translated, it gives CASSLRGGRELNSPLHF.

This clonotype was counted many times. This chain joins TRBV6-1 and TRBJ2-6; D is unresolved. Germline V gene data show CDR1 as MNHNS and CDR2 as SASEGT. The CDR3 spans 13 residues. Trimming cost V 6 bases and J 4 bases, with 7 bases left between them. The CDR3 DNA sequence: TGTGCCAGCAGGGGCGGCGGGGCCAACGTCCTGACTTTC. Encoded protein: CASRGGGANVLTF.

This clonotype has a count of ten or more. The chain combines TRBV10-3 with TRBJ2-5, with TRBD1 matching 11 bases. In germline, CDR1 is ENHRY, CDR2 SYGVKD. The CDR3 totals 13 residues. With V trimmed by 6 bases and J by 5 bases, 2 bases remained unmatched. In nucleotides, the CDR3 is TGTGCCATCAGAGGACAGGGGGCGGAGACCCAGTACTTC. This sequence encodes CAIRGQGAETQYF.

This chain links TRBV2 with TRBJ2-7; D is perhaps TRBD2 (5 bases). The CDR3 runs to 16 residues. CDR1 is SNHLY, CDR2 FYNNEI, per germline. V lost 2 bases and J lost 0, with 14 bases in between. The chain's CDR3 is CASSEFPGLSSYEQYF. The CDR3 DNA follows: TGTGCCAGCAGTGAATTCCCAGGACTGAGCTCCTACGAGCAGTACTTC.

There are many counts of this clonotype. This rearrangement joins TRBV27 to TRBJ2-7, with 7 bases matching TRBD1. After removal of 4 bases from V and 4 bases from J, the junction contained 7 bases not matched to a gene. Germline V CDR1 and CDR2: MNHEY, SMNVEV (reference sequence). The CDR3 is 14 amino acids. CDR3: CASSSGTELYEQYF. CDR3 in DNA: TGTGCCAGCAGTTCCGGGACAGAGCTTTACGAGCAGTACTTC.

This clonotype has just a few counts. The V call is TRBV5-1, the J call TRBJ2-1; D possibly matches TRBD1 or TRBD2 (5 bases each). The V gene's germline CDR1 is SGHRS and CDR2 YFSETQ. Trimming shortened V by 4 bases and J by 8 bases, and 22 bases separated the two germline ends. CDR3 size: 16 residues. As DNA, the CDR3 is TGCGCCAGCAGCGCCCAGGGTATGGGAGTGGGGGATGAGCAGTTCTTC. This translates into CASSAQGMGVGDEQFF.

Many counts were recorded for this clonotype. The chain employs TRBV11-2 and TRBJ2-7, with D hard to call. The CDR3 consists of 13 residues. The germline CDR1 and CDR2 sequences are SGHAT and FQNNGV. The V and J ends lost 4 bases and 5 bases respectively, with 12 bases between them. The DNA of the CDR3 is TGTGCCAGCAGCTCCGGCGTCTGGGACGAGCAGTACTTC. Translating it yields CASSSGVWDEQYF.

Ten or more counts support this clonotype. V and J are TRBV20-1 and TRBJ1-5, with TRBD1 identical over 8 bases. With V trimmed by 3 bases and J by 0 bases, 7 bases remained unmatched. The germline V gene has CDR1 DFQATT and CDR2 SNEGSKA (reference sequence). This CDR3 contains 16 residues. The CDR3: CSASESGGPSNQPQHF. DNA for the CDR3: TGCAGTGCTAGTGAGTCAGGGGGCCCTAGCAATCAGCCCCAGCATTTT.

This clonotype occurred a few times. This chain joins TRBV4-2 and TRBJ1-2; the match to TRBD1 covers 7 bases. The CDR3 has 15 residues. After removal of 0 bases from V and 9 bases from J, the junction contained 10 bases not matched to a gene. CDR1 and CDR2 (germline): LGHNA, YNFKEQ. CDR3 bases: TGTGCCAGCAGCCAAGAGTGGGACAGCGGTTGGAGCTACACCTTC. Encoded protein: CASSQEWDSGWSYTF.